This TCR beta chain was recovered during a study of identical twins. Points on this clonotype: What it binds is not known.

Germline V gene sequence: CDR1 MNHNS, CDR2 SASEGT. This CDR3 contains 13 residues. Trimming took off 6 bases at V and 7 bases at J, with 14 bases between the two ends. Template switching added a universal primer site, and cDNA bore unique molecular identifiers. A single record per CDR3 protein comes from TCRdb applying MiXCR to the 5' RACE reads. This repertoire shows nearly 900,000 distinct CDR3 sequences, roughly 12% found once; its top ten account for around 1.5%. Broader study findings: A partial confounding effect on zero-insertion analyses could come from invariant MAIT and iNKT cells. Sequences that were out-of-frame, alpha and twin-shared displayed an excess of low generation probability.

These data are also associated with another study on yellow fever vaccine responses in identical twins.

The sequenced sample was PBMCs. This TCR was sampled from a young woman in good health. The chain employs TRBV6-1 and TRBJ2-3; D not resolved. The CDR3 region has the DNA TGTGCCAGCAGCTGTGACGCATCCAATACGCAGTATTTT. This codes for CASSCDASNTQYF.